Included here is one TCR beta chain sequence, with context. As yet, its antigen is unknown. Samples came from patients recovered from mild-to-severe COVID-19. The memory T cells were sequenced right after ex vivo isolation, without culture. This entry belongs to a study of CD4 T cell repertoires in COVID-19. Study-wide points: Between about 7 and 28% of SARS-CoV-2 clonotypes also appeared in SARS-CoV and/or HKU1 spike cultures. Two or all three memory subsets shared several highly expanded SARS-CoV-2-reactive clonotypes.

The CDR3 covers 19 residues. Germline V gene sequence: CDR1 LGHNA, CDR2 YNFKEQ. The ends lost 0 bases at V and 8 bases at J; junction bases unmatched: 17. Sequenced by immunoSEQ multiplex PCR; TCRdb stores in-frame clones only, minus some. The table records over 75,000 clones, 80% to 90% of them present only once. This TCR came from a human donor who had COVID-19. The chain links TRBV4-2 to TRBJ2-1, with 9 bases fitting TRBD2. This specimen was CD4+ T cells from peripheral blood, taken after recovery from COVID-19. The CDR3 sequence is CASSQDKKGPSGKNYEQFF. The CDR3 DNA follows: TGTGCCAGCAGCCAAGATAAAAAGGGCCCTAGCGGGAAGAATTATGAGCAGTTCTTC.